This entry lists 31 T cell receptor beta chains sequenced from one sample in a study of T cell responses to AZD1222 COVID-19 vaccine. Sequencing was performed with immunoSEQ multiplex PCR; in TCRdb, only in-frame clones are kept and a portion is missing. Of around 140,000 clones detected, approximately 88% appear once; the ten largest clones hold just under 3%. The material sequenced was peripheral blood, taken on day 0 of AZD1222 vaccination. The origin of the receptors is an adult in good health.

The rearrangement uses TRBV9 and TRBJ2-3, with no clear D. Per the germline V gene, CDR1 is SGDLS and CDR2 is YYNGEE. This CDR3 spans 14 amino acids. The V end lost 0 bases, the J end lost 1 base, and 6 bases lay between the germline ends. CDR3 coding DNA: TGTGCCAGCAGCGTAGCATGGGGCACAGATACGCAGTATTTT. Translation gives CASSVAWGTDTQYF.

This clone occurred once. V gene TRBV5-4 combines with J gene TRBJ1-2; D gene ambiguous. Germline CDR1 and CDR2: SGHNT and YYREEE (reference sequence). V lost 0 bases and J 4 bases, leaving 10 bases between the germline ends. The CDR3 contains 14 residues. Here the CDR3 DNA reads TGTGCCAGCAGCTTGGGACACCATTCCTATGGCTACACCTTC. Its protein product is CASSLGHHSYGYTF. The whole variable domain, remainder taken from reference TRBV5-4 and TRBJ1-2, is ETGVTQSPTHLIKTRGQQVTLRCSSQSGHNTVSWYQQALGQGPQFIFQYYREEENGRGNFPPRFSGLQFPNYSSELNVNALELDDSALYLCASSLGHHSYGYTFGSGTRLTVV.

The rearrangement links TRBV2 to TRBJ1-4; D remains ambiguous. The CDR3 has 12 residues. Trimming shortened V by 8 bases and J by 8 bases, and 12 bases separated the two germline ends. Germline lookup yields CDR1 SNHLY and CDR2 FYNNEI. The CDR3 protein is CASSLGREKLFF. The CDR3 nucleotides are TGTGCCAGCTCGCTCGGTCGGGAAAAACTGTTTTTT.

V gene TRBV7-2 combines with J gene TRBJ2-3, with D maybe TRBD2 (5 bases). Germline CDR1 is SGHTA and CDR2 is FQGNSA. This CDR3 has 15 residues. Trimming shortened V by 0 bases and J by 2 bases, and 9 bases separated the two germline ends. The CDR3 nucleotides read TGTGCCAGCAGCTTAGCGCTGGGAGTCACAGATACGCAGTATTTT. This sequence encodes CASSLALGVTDTQYF.

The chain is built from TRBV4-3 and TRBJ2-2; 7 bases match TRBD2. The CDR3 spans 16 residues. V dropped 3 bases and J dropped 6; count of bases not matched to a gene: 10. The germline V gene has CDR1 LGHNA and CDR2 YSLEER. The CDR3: CASSHGIGGWAGELFF. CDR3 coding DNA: TGCGCCAGCAGCCACGGAATCGGGGGGTGGGCCGGGGAGCTGTTTTTT.

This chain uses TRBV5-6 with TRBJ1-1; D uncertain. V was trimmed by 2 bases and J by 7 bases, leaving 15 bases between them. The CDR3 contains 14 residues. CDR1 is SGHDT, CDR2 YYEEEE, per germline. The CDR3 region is CASSLDREVGEAFF. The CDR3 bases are TGTGCCAGCAGCTTAGACCGTGAGGTTGGTGAAGCTTTCTTT.

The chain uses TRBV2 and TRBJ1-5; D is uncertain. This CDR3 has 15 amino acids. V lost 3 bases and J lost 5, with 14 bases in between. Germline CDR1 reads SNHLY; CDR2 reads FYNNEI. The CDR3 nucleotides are TGTGCCAGCAGTGATCAACAGTTACCTCATCAGCCCCAGCATTTT. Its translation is CASSDQQLPHQPQHF. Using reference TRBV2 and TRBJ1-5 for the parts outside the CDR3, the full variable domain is EPEVTQTPSHQVTQMGQEVILRCVPISNHLYFYWYRQILGQKVEFLVSFYNNEISEKSEIFDDQFSVERPDGSNFTLKIRSTKLEDSAMYFCASSDQQLPHQPQHFGDGTRLSIL.

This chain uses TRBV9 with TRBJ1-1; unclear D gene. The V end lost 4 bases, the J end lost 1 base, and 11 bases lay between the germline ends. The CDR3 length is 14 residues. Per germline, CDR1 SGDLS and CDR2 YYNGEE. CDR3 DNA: TGTGCCAGCAGCCCCCAGGCAGAGAACACTGAAGCTTTCTTT. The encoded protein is CASSPQAENTEAFF.

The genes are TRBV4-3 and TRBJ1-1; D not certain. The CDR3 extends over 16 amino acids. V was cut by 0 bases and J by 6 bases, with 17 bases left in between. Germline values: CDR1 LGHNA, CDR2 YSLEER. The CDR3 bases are TGCGCCAGCAGCCAAGATAAGGAACGGCGAAAAGCTGAAGCTTTCTTT. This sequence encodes CASSQDKERRKAEAFF.

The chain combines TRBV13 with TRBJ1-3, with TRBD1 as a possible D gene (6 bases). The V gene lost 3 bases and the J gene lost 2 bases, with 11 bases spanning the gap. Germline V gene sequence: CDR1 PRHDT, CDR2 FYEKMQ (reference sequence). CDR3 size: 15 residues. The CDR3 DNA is TGTGCCAGCAGCTTTCAGGGGCTTGCTGGAAACACCATATATTTT. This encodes CASSFQGLAGNTIYF.

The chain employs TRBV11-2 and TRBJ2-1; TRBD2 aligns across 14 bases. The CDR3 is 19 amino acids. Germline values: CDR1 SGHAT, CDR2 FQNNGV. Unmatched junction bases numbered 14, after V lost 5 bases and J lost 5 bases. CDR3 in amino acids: CASSLFTGTSGRKDNEQFF. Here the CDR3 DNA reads TGTGCCAGCAGCCTATTCACCGGGACTAGCGGGAGAAAAGACAATGAGCAGTTCTTC.

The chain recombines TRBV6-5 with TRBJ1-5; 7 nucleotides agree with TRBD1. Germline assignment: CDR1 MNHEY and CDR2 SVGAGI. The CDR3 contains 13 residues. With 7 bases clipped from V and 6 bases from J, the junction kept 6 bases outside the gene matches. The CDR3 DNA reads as TGTGCCAGCACCCAGGGGGGGGTTCAGCCCCAGCATTTT. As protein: CASTQGGVQPQHF.

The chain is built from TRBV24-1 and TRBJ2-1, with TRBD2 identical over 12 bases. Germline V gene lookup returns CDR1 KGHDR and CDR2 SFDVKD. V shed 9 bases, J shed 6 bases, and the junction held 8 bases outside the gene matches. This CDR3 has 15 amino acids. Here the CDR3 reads CATGSRTSGTNEQFF. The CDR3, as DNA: TGTGCCACCGGCTCCCGGACTAGCGGGACCAATGAGCAGTTCTTC.

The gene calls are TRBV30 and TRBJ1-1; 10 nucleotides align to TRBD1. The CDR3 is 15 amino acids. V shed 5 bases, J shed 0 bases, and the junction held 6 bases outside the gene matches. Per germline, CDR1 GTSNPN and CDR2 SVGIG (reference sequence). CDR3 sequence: CAWAGQGSMNTEAFF. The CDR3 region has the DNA TGTGCCTGGGCGGGACAGGGGTCTATGAACACTGAAGCTTTCTTT.

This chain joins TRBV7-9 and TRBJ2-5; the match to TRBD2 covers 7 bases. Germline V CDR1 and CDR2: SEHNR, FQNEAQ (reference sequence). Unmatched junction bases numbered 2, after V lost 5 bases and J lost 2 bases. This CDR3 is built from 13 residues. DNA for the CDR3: TGTGCCAGCAGCGCGGGGGTGCAAGAGACCCAGTACTTC. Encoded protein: CASSAGVQETQYF.

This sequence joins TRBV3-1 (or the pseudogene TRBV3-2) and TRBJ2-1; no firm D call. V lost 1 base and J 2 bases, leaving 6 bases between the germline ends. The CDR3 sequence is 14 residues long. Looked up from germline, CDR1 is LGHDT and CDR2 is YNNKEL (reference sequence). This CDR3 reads CASSQAATYNEQFF. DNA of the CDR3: TGTGCCAGCAGCCAAGCCGCCACCTACAATGAGCAGTTCTTC.

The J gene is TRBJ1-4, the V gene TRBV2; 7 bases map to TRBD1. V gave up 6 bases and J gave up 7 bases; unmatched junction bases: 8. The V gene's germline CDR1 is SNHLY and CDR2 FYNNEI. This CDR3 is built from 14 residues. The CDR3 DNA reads TGTGCCAGCAGCGACAGGGTCCTATCTGAAAAACTGTTTTTT. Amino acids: CASSDRVLSEKLFF.

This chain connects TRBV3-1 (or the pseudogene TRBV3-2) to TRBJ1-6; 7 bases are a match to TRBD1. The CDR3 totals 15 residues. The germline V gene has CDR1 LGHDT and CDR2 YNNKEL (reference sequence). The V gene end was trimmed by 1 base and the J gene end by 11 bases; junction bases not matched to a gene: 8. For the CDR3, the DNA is TGTGCCAGCAGCCAAGCTAGGACAGGTTTTACACCCCTCCACTTT. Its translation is CASSQARTGFTPLHF.

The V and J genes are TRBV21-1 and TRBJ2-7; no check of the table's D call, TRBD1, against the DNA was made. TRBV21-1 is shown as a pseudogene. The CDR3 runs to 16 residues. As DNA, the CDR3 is TGTGCCAGCAGCAGGGACAGGGTCGGGCTTTGGTACGAGCAGTACTTC. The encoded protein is CASSRDRVGLWYEQYF.

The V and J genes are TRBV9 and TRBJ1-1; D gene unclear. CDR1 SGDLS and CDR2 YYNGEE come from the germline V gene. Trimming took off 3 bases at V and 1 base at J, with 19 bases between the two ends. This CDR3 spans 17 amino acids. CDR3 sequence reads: CASSASGGRAKNTEAFF. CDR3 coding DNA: TGTGCCAGCAGCGCGTCAGGAGGGAGAGCAAAGAACACTGAAGCTTTCTTT.

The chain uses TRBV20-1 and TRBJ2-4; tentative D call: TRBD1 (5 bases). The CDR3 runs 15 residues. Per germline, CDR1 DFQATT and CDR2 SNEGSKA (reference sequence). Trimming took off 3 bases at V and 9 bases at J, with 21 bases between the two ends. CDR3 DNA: TGCAGTGCTAGTCTCGACAGTCGTCGAAGGGGCATTCAGTACTTC. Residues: CSASLDSRRRGIQYF.

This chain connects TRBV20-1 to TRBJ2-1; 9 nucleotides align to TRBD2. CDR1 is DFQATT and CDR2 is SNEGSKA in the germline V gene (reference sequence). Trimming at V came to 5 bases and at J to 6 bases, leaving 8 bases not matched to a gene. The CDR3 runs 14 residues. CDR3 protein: CSAREGGRGNEQFF. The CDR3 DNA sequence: TGCAGTGCTCGTGAAGGCGGGAGGGGCAATGAGCAGTTCTTC.

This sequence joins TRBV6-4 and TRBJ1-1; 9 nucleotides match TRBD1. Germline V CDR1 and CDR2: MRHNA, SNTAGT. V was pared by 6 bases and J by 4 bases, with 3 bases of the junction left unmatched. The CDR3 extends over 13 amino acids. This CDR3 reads CASSRTGATEAFF. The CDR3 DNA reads TGTGCCAGCAGCAGGACAGGGGCCACTGAAGCTTTCTTT.

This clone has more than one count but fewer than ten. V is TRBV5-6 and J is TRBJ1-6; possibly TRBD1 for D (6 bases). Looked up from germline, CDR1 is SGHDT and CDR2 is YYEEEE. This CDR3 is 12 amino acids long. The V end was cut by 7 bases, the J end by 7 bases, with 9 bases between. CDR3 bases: TGTGCCAGCTCCGACAGGAATTCACCCCTCCACTTT. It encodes CASSDRNSPLHF.

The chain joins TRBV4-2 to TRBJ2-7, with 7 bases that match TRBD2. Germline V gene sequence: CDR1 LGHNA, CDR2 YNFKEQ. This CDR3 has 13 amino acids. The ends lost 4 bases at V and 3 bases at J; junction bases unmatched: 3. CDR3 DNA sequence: TGTGCCAGCAGCCCCGGCGGGGGCTACGAGCAGTACTTC. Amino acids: CASSPGGGYEQYF.

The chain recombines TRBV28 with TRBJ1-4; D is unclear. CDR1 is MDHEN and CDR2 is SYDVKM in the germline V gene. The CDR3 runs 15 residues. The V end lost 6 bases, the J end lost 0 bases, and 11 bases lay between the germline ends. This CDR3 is CASSPSLATNEKLFF. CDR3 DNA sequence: TGTGCCAGCAGCCCCTCACTGGCAACTAATGAAAAACTGTTTTTT.

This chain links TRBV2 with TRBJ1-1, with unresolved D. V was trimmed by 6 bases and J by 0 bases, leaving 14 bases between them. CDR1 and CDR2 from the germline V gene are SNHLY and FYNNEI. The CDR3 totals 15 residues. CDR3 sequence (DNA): TGTGCCAGCAGATCACTGTCGGCGGTGAACACTGAAGCTTTCTTT. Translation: CASRSLSAVNTEAFF.

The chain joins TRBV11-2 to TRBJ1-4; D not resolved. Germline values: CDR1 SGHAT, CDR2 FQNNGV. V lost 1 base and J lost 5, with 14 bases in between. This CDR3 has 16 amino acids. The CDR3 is CASSLGRLGRNEKLFF. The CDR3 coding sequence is TGTGCCAGCAGCTTAGGGCGCCTTGGACGGAATGAAAAACTGTTTTTT.

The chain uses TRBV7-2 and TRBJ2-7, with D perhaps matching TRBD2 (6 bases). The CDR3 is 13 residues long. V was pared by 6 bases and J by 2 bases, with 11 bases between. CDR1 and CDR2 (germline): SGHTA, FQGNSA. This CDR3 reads CASREGTPYEQYF. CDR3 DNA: TGTGCCAGCAGGGAGGGGACCCCCTACGAGCAGTACTTC.

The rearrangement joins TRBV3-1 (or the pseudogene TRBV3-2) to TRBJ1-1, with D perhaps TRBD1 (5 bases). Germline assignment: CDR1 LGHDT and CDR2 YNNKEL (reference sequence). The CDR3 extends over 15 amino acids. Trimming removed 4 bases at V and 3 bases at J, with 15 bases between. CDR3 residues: CASSRKGRGDTEAFF. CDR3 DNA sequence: TGTGCCAGCAGCCGAAAGGGACGGGGGGACACTGAAGCTTTCTTT.

The CDR3 spells CASSFDSNQPQHF. Here the CDR3 DNA reads TGTGCCAGCAGTTTTGATAGCAATCAGCCCCAGCATTTT. The V and J genes are TRBV28 and TRBJ1-5; D remains unclear. The V gene's germline CDR1 is MDHEN and CDR2 SYDVKM. The CDR3 length is 13 residues. Trimming removed 3 bases at V and 0 bases at J, with 3 bases between.